Listed here are 24 T cell receptor beta chains from one sample, sequenced in a study of tumor-infiltrating lymphocytes in primary liver carcinoma. With 500 ng total RNA as template and a constant-region primer, TCR beta cDNA was made. Nested multiplex PCR, run for three rounds with slightly modified ARM-PCR, yielded TCR beta libraries. The first two PCR rounds used TRBV1-TRBV30 forward primers with a C-beta reverse primer, about 10 cycles each. TCRdb re-called the multiplex PCR reads with MiXCR, one entry per CDR3 protein. The repertoire includes about 100,000 distinct CDR3 sequences, about two thirds of them detected once, and around 10% sits in the top ten. The source material, 20-30 mg of unsorted bulk tissue, was used to co-extract RNA and DNA. The sequenced sample consisted of liver tumor tissue from sampling region 2. Subset reported: tumor region T2, inferior pole. These receptors were collected from a woman in her sixties or seventies with primary liver carcinoma and hepatitis B virus infection.

As for this clonotype: A junction end diverges from the germline sequence, so it may reflect a read error. The chain recombines TRBV6-5 with TRBJ2-5; the D is unclear. CDR1 is MNHEY and CDR2 is SVGAGI in the germline V gene. There are 16 residues in the CDR3. In DNA, the CDR3 is TGTGCCAGCAGTTACTACTCGTCGCAATCCCAAGAGACCCAGGACTTC. Its protein product is CASSYYSSQSQETQDF.

Of note for this clonotype: The junction departs from germline at one end; a sequencing error may be responsible. This rearrangement joins TRBV11-3 to TRBJ2-1, with D possibly TRBD1 on 7 matching bases. Germline-derived CDR1 and CDR2 are SGHNT and YENEEA. The CDR3 extends over 15 amino acids. CDR3 bases: TGTGCTAGCAGCCCCCGCAGGGGGGCTTACAATGAGCAGTTCTTC. The encoded protein is CASSPRRGAYNEQFF.

The sample holds a few counts of this clonotype. One end of the junction fails to match germline, which may point to a read error. This chain links TRBV29-1 with TRBJ1-2; 7 bases map to TRBD1. Germline CDR1 reads SQVTM; CDR2 reads ANQGSEA. The CDR3 consists of 17 residues. CDR3 bases: TGCAGCGTGGAGGCGGGGACAGCCTCCTACGGCGGCTATGACTACACCTTC. It translates to CSVEAGTASYGGYDYTF. Filled out from reference TRBV29-1 and TRBJ1-2, the complete variable domain reads SAVISQKPSRDICQRGTSLTIQCQVDSQVTMMFWYRQQPGQSLTLIATANQGSEATYESGFVIDKFPISRPNLTFSTLTVSNMSPEDSSIYLCSVEAGTASYGGYDYTFGSGTRLTVV.

With respect to this clonotype: A much more abundant neighbour one base away suggests this may be a read error. This chain uses TRBV28 with TRBJ1-5; unclear D gene. The CDR3 has 12 amino acids. The germline V gene encodes CDR1 MDHEN and CDR2 SYDVKM. CDR3 residues: CTSRRLSQPQHF. The DNA for the CDR3 is TGTACCAGCCGGAGGCTATCTCAGCCCCAGCATTTT.

This clonotype was observed once. The chain has TRBV6-1 and TRBJ2-1; TRBD2 is a possible D gene (6 bases). The germline V gene has CDR1 MNHNS and CDR2 SASEGT. The CDR3 contains 14 residues. V lost 9 bases and J lost 10, with 22 bases in between. CDR3 sequence reads: CASSRETRVCEQFF. In DNA form, the CDR3 reads TGTGCCAGTAGTCGGGAGACTAGGGTATGCGAGCAGTTCTTC.

Comments on this clonotype: At one end, the junction sequence differs from germline, possibly due to a read error. This sequence joins TRBV6-5 and TRBJ2-1; no clear D gene. Per germline, CDR1 MNHEY and CDR2 SVGAGI. The CDR3 spans 13 residues. CDR3 nucleotides: TGTGCCAGCAATTACTCATCAGACAATGAGCAGTTCTTC. Encoded protein: CASNYSSDNEQFF.

As regards this clonotype: One base away lies a much larger clone, so this may be a sequencing read error. This chain uses TRBV5-1 with TRBJ1-6; D gene uncertain. Germline CDR1 SGHRS, CDR2 YFSETQ. This CDR3 has 11 residues. Here the CDR3 DNA reads TGCGCCTGCAGCTTGGACGGACCCCTCCACTTT. The encoded protein is CACSLDGPLHF.

Worth noting for this clonotype: The CDR3 ends on some other residue instead of the conserved phenylalanine or tryptophan, so this is likely a read error. The genes are TRBV28 and TRBJ2-5, with D maybe TRBD2 (5 bases). V lost 6 bases and J 5 bases, leaving 16 bases between the germline ends. The V gene's germline CDR1 is MDHEN and CDR2 SYDVKM. CDR3 size: 14 residues. The CDR3 DNA is TGTGCCAGCAGCCGCGACTATCCTTCGGAGACCCAGTACCTC. This translates into CASSRDYPSETQYL.

This clonotype was observed a single time. The CDR3 does not end in the conserved phenylalanine or tryptophan, so this is likely a read error. The chain couples TRBV11-2 to TRBJ2-3; D gene uncertain. Deletions cut 3 bases from V and 1 base from J, with 14 bases between. The length of the CDR3 is 16 residues. Germline V CDR1 and CDR2: SGHAT, FQNNGV. The CDR3 is CASSLVGVIGTDTQYL. In DNA, the CDR3 is TGTGCCAGCAGCTTGGTTGGCGTGATTGGCACAGATACGCAGTATCTT.

Turning to this clonotype: The final CDR3 position lacks the conserved phenylalanine or tryptophan, pointing to a likely read error. The rearrangement uses TRBV6-5 and TRBJ1-1, with D possibly TRBD1 on 6 matching bases. Germline V CDR1 and CDR2: MNHEY, SVGAGI. The CDR3 is 13 amino acids. CDR3 nucleotide sequence: TGCGCCGGCAGCCGGGACATCAACACTGAAGCTTTCCTT. Translated: CAGSRDINTEAFL.

This clonotype is a singleton in its sample. This sequence may be a read error, since a much larger clone differs from it by one base. The chain carries TRBV24-1 and TRBJ2-5, with D possibly TRBD1 on 7 matching bases. CDR1 is KGHDR, CDR2 SFDVKD, per germline. This CDR3 spans 15 amino acids. CDR3 sequence reads: CAISETQGGVETQYF. The CDR3 bases are TGTGCCATCAGTGAGACTCAGGGGGGTGTAGAGACCCAGTACTTC.

This clonotype was detected once. The junction differs from germline at one of its ends, possibly a read error. For the CDR3, the DNA is TGTGCTAGCAGTGACGGGGCGGGGATGGGTAAGCAGTTCTTC. This gives the protein CASSDGAGMGKQFF. The genes are TRBV6-4 and TRBJ2-1; D might be TRBD2 (6 bases). The CDR3 consists of 14 residues. The V gene's germline CDR1 is MRHNA and CDR2 SNTAGT.

Concerning this clonotype: The germline gene is not matched at one end of the junction; a read error may be the cause. This sequence joins TRBV7-9 and TRBJ2-1; tentatively, D is TRBD2 (6 bases). CDR1 SEHNR and CDR2 FQNEAQ come from the germline V gene (reference sequence). The CDR3 spans 16 residues. CDR3 amino acids: CASSQWTAHTGDEHFF. As DNA, the CDR3 is TGTGCCAGCAGCCAATGGACGGCACACACGGGGGATGAGCATTTCTTC.

The V call is TRBV6-4, the J call TRBJ1-5, with 7 bases fitting TRBD1. The trim removed 6 bases at V and 3 bases at J, leaving 14 bases unmatched. Germline CDR1 reads MRHNA; CDR2 reads SNTAGT. This CDR3 is built from 17 residues. CDR3: CASSGTAKNPPNQPQHF. The CDR3 DNA follows: TGTGCCAGCAGCGGGACAGCCAAAAACCCCCCCAATCAGCCCCAGCATTTT.

Note on this clonotype: This may arise from a read error, as a much more abundant clone is one base away. The CDR3 nucleotides are TGTGCCAGCCAGCGGCAGGGGAATTTTGTGTTGGACGAGCACTACTTC. Its protein product is CASQRQGNFVLDEHYF. V and J are TRBV28 and TRBJ2-7; maybe TRBD1 (6 bases). This CDR3 is 16 amino acids long. Germline CDR1 MDHEN, CDR2 SYDVKM.

Of note for this clonotype: The junction does not match germline at one end; this may be a read error. The rearrangement uses TRBV11-2 and TRBJ1-6; D uncertain. This CDR3 comprises 15 residues. Germline CDR1 and CDR2: SGHAT and FQNNGV. The CDR3 DNA follows: TGTGCCTGCAGCTTAGAAGTGGCAGCTATCTCACCCCCCCATTTT. Its protein product is CACSLEVAAISPPHF.

Notes on this clonotype: Its ends do not fully match the called genes, so a read error is possible. The gene calls are TRBV6-2 or TRBV6-3 and TRBJ2-5, with 13 nucleotides matching TRBD2. This CDR3 contains 16 residues. Per germline, CDR1 MNHEY and CDR2 SVGEGT. In nucleotides, the CDR3 is TGTGTCAGCAGTACTGGACTAGCGGGGGAACAAGAGACCCAGTATTTC. Protein sequence: CVSSTGLAGEQETQYF.

As for this clonotype: A junction end diverges from the germline sequence, so it may reflect a read error. This chain uses TRBV5-6 with TRBJ2-1; 8 nucleotides match TRBD2. Per germline, CDR1 SGHDT and CDR2 YYEEEE. The CDR3 is 15 amino acids. This chain's CDR3 is CANSRLATVYNEQFF. In DNA form, the CDR3 reads TGTGCCAACAGCAGACTAGCGACAGTTTACAATGAGCAGTTCTTC.

V usage is TRBV15 and J usage is TRBJ2-3; D might be TRBD1 or TRBD2, each matching 6 bases. The CDR3 is 16 amino acids. CDR1 LNHNV and CDR2 YYDKDF come from the germline V gene (reference sequence). Trimming cost V 2 bases and J 0 bases, with 12 bases left between them. The CDR3 region is CATSRLGGPSTDTQYF. CDR3 bases: TGTGCCACCAGCAGATTGGGGGGCCCCAGCACAGATACGCAGTATTTT.

With regard to this clonotype: No conserved phenylalanine or tryptophan ends this CDR3, so it is likely a read error. The chain recombines TRBV11-3 with TRBJ2-3, with a tentative D call TRBD1 (5 bases). CDR3 size: 14 residues. Germline CDR1 and CDR2: SGHNT and YENEEA. The CDR3 spells CASSFRASTDTQYL. CDR3 bases: TGTGCTAGCAGCTTCAGGGCTAGCACAGATACGCAGTATCTT.

In its sample, this clonotype was seen once. A single base separates this from a much larger clone, so it may be a read error. The rearrangement links TRBV28 to TRBJ2-7, with no clear D. V lost 7 bases, J lost 6 bases, and 25 bases lay in between. Germline V CDR1 and CDR2: MDHEN, SYDVKM. The CDR3 spans 16 residues. CDR3 region: CASITRPVSAEGEQYF. The CDR3 region has the DNA TGTGCCAGCATCACCAGGCCAGTGTCGGCCGAAGGCGAGCAGTACTTC.

The chain is built from TRBV11-2 and TRBJ2-3; TRBD2 matches 9 bases. Looked up from germline, CDR1 is SGHAT and CDR2 is FQNNGV. CDR3 size: 20 residues. The CDR3: CAGSLDLSGLAGEGIDTQYF. The CDR3 DNA reads TGTGCAGGTAGCTTAGATCTAAGTGGGTTAGCGGGAGAAGGGATAGATACGCAGTATTTT. Full variable domain (rest looked up from reference TRBV11-2 and TRBJ2-3): EAGVAQSPRYKIIEKRQSVAFWCNPISGHATLYWYQQILGQGPKLLIQFQNNGVVDDSQLPKDRFSAERLKGVDSTLKIQPAKLEDSAVYLCAGSLDLSGLAGEGIDTQYFGPGTRLTVL.

This clonotype was seen repeatedly, ten times or more. The gene calls are TRBV28 and TRBJ1-2; 7 bases match TRBD1. Germline V gives CDR1 MDHEN, CDR2 SYDVKM. Trimming at V came to 6 bases and at J to 8 bases, leaving 12 bases not matched to a gene. The CDR3 runs to 14 residues. CDR3 residues: CASRTVRGERGYTF. In DNA, the CDR3 is TGTGCCAGCAGGACCGTCAGGGGGGAAAGGGGCTACACCTTC.

This clonotype was counted many times. The chain carries TRBV6-1 and TRBJ1-5; weak D call: TRBD1 (5 bases). Germline V gene data show CDR1 as MNHNS and CDR2 as SASEGT. Trimming took 10 bases from V and 5 from J, leaving 18 bases between them. There are 14 residues in the CDR3. In DNA form, the CDR3 reads TGTGCCATCCCCGGGGGAATAGGGGATCAGCCCCAGCATTTT. It yields the protein CAIPGGIGDQPQHF.